One and the same sample provided the 5 T cell receptor beta chains below, sequenced in a study of T cells in Graves' hyperthyroidism and ophthalmopathy. Amplified TCR beta CDR3 regions came from RNA transcripts. The HTBI primer set served for first-round RT-PCR of the TCR CDR3. TCRdb recomputed calls from the multiplex PCR reads with MiXCR, one row per CDR3 protein. Of 500,000 to 650,000 distinct CDR3 sequences listed, around 13% are singletons. Sequencing was done on a sample of blood. The receptor source for this set is a woman aged 40 to 55 with Graves' hyperthyroidism.

This clonotype was picked up many times. The chain couples TRBV3-1 to TRBJ2-3, with TRBD2 matching over 13 bases. V shed 6 bases and J 1 base; nucleotides not matched to a gene: 1. The germline CDR1 and CDR2 sequences are LGHDT and YNNKEL (reference sequence). CDR3 length: 15 amino acids. CDR3 coding DNA: TGTGCCAGCAGGGGGACTAGCGGGGGCACAGATACGCAGTATTTT. Translated, it gives CASRGTSGGTDTQYF.

The CDR3 region is CASSLTAGRTGDEQFF. In DNA, the CDR3 is TGTGCCAGCAGCTTAACGGCAGGGCGCACCGGGGATGAGCAGTTCTTC. V is TRBV5-4 and J is TRBJ2-1; either TRBD1 or TRBD2 may fit D (5 bases each). V was pared by 2 bases and J by 8 bases, with 20 bases between. The CDR3 length is 16 residues. Germline V CDR1 and CDR2: SGHNT, YYREEE (reference sequence).

This clonotype came up many times. The J gene is TRBJ1-1, the V gene TRBV5-1, with TRBD1 as a possible D gene (6 bases). Looked up from germline, CDR1 is SGHRS and CDR2 is YFSETQ. This CDR3 contains 13 residues. Trimming removed 3 bases at V and 7 bases at J, with 13 bases between. The CDR3 sequence: CASSYDRSFEAFF. The CDR3 nucleotides read TGCGCCAGCAGCTATGACAGGTCCTTTGAAGCTTTCTTT.

This clonotype has just a few counts. The chain couples TRBV7-9 to TRBJ2-7; possible D gene TRBD2, 6 bases. The CDR3 loop spans 13 amino acids. Germline-derived CDR1 and CDR2 are SEHNR and FQNEAQ (reference sequence). V lost 2 bases and J 7 bases, leaving 12 bases between the germline ends. CDR3 sequence: CASSLPGGREQYF. The CDR3 DNA follows: TGTGCCAGCAGCTTACCCGGGGGTCGGGAGCAGTACTTC.

The chain carries TRBV5-8 and TRBJ2-7; D gene unclear. Germline-derived CDR1 and CDR2 are SGHTS and YDEGEE. Deletions cut 4 bases from V and 5 bases from J, with 13 bases between. This CDR3 region has 13 residues. CDR3 protein: CASSAYITHEQYF. CDR3 nucleotide sequence: TGTGCCAGCAGCGCTTACATAACCCACGAGCAGTACTTC.